One and the same sample provided the 24 T cell receptor beta chains below, sequenced in a study of T cell repertoires in cytomegalovirus infection. These TCRs are of unknown antigen specificity. TCRdb used MiXCR to reprocess the reads, holding one entry per CDR3 protein. The repertoire holds 900,000 to 950,000 distinct CDR3 sequences, around a third seen once, with around an eighth in the top ten. The material sequenced was cultured CD8+ T cells from PBMCs, taken from culture after CMV antigen stimulation. The origin of the receptors is a human donor in good health (CMV status not recorded). Some clones in this sample may be carry-over from other donors' samples.

This clonotype has at least ten counts. The chain uses TRBV6-1 and TRBJ2-1, with D possibly matching TRBD1 (5 bases). The germline V gene has CDR1 MNHNS and CDR2 SASEGT. CDR3 size: 12 residues. V was cut by 2 bases and J by 10 bases, with 9 bases left in between. CDR3 sequence (DNA): TGTGCCAGCAGTGAAAGGGCAGGGGAGCAGTTCTTC. Translation: CASSERAGEQFF.

As DNA, the CDR3 is TGTGCCAGTAGTATAGGGTCCGGGGATAGGAATTCACCCCTCCACTTT. Translating it yields CASSIGSGDRNSPLHF. The chain is built from TRBV19 and TRBJ1-6; no firm D call. V lost 1 base, J lost 7 bases, and 14 bases lay in between. This CDR3 contains 16 residues. Germline CDR1 reads LNHDA; CDR2 reads SQIVND (reference sequence). The whole variable domain, filled in from reference TRBV19 and TRBJ1-6, reads DGGITQSPKYLFRKEGQNVTLSCEQNLNHDAMYWYRQDPGQGLRLIYYSQIVNDFQKGDIAEGYSVSREKKESFPLTVTSAQKNPTAFYLCASSIGSGDRNSPLHFGNGTRLTVT.

A word on this clonotype: A much bigger clone sits one base away, suggesting this may be a read error. The chain uses TRBV7-3 and TRBJ2-1; weak D call: TRBD2 (6 bases). The CDR3 has 19 residues. The ends were cut back, 1 base at V and 0 bases at J, with 19 bases in the middle. Germline V gene lookup returns CDR1 SGHTA and CDR2 FQGTGA. The CDR3 region is CASSLKASGFSSSYNEQFF. CDR3 coding DNA: TGTGCCAGCAGCTTAAAGGCCAGCGGGTTTTCCAGCTCCTACAATGAGCAGTTCTTC.

This clonotype was recorded many times. The chain links TRBV7-8 to TRBJ2-6; TRBD1 aligns across 8 bases. The V segment lost 6 bases and the J segment 4 bases; nucleotides outside the gene matches: 11. The CDR3 length is 17 residues. Germline CDR1 is SGHVS and CDR2 is FQNEAQ. The DNA for the CDR3 is TGTGCCAGCAGACACCGGGGACAGGCCCTCGGGGCCAACGTCCTGACTTTC. Translated: CASRHRGQALGANVLTF.

Points on this clonotype: A much larger clone is a single base away; this may be a read error. V and J are TRBV7-2 and TRBJ1-4; 9 bases match TRBD1. The CDR3 is made up of 14 amino acids. Germline assignment: CDR1 SGHTA and CDR2 FQGNSA. The CDR3 is CANSSGTGPNGLFF. The DNA of the CDR3 is TGTGCCAACAGCTCGGGGACAGGGCCAAATGGACTGTTTTTT.

The CDR3 spells CASSSRLADQETQYF. The CDR3 nucleotides read TGTGCCAGCAGCTCCCGCCTAGCGGACCAAGAGACCCAGTACTTC. V is TRBV7-9 and J is TRBJ2-5, with 7 bases lining up with TRBD2. Looked up from germline, CDR1 is SEHNR and CDR2 is FQNEAQ (reference sequence). The CDR3 loop spans 15 amino acids. The junction had 5 bases not matched to a gene; V was cut back by 4 bases and J by 0 bases.

On this clonotype: A much larger clone sits a single nucleotide away, making a read error possible. The chain employs TRBV4-1 and TRBJ1-2, with TRBD1 matching over 8 bases. Germline V CDR1 and CDR2: MGHRA, YSYEKL. V trimming: 1 base; J trimming: 6 bases; junction bases outside the gene matches: 10. The CDR3 contains 16 residues. The CDR3 nucleotides read TGCGCCAGCAGCCAAGTCCCTTTCAGGGGGCCCCATGGCTACACCTTC. Residues: CASSQVPFRGPHGYTF.

This clonotype has only a few counts. This rearrangement joins TRBV27 to TRBJ2-4; TRBD1 matches 8 bases. Germline V gene data show CDR1 as MNHEY and CDR2 as SMNVEV (reference sequence). V lost 3 bases and J lost 1; bases outside the gene matches: 5. The CDR3 runs 16 residues. CDR3: CASSFGTGGAKNIQYF. CDR3 DNA: TGTGCCAGCAGTTTCGGTACAGGGGGGGCCAAAAACATTCAGTACTTC.

V and J are TRBV2 and TRBJ2-1, with TRBD2 identical over 8 bases. There are 15 residues in the CDR3. V shed 11 bases, J shed 4 bases, and the junction held 13 bases outside the gene matches. Per germline, CDR1 SNHLY and CDR2 FYNNEI. CDR3 amino acids: CAASGGRGEYNEQFF. CDR3 bases: TGTGCCGCCAGCGGGGGAAGGGGCGAATACAATGAGCAGTTCTTC.

This clonotype was seen only a few times. This chain uses TRBV4-1 with TRBJ2-2; D is possibly TRBD2 (5 bases). The CDR3 is made up of 12 amino acids. Germline CDR1 MGHRA, CDR2 YSYEKL. V lost 4 bases and J 6 bases, leaving 6 bases between the germline ends. CDR3 DNA sequence: TGCGCCAGCAGCCGGCGGGCCGGGGAGCTGTTTTTT. It specifies CASSRRAGELFF.

This chain joins TRBV7-7 and TRBJ2-4; tentatively, D is TRBD2 (5 bases). The CDR3 contains 17 residues. CDR1 is SSHAT, CDR2 FNYEAQ, per germline (reference sequence). This CDR3 reads CASDLDIFPVAKNIQYF. CDR3 nucleotides: TGTGCTAGCGACCTCGATATATTTCCGGTCGCCAAAAACATTCAGTACTTC.

The chain combines TRBV6-5 with TRBJ2-1; D is uncertain. The CDR3 length is 15 residues. Germline-derived CDR1 and CDR2 are MNHEY and SVGAGI. V was cut by 0 bases and J by 0 bases, with 6 bases left in between. CDR3 in amino acids: CASSYSDSSYNEQFF. The CDR3 coding sequence is TGTGCCAGCAGTTACTCGGATAGCTCCTACAATGAGCAGTTCTTC.

The chain has TRBV27 and TRBJ2-3; D is uncertain. The CDR3 is 14 amino acids. The germline gives CDR1 MNHEY, CDR2 SMNVEV (reference sequence). Between the trimmed V and J ends, which lost 5 bases and 1 base, there was a span of 10 bases. The CDR3 nucleotides are TGTGCCAGCAGTCCCGGACCCCGCACAGATACGCAGTATTTT. Encoded protein: CASSPGPRTDTQYF.

Points on this clonotype: This may arise from a read error, as a much more abundant clone is one base away. The chain combines TRBV7-9 with TRBJ1-6; 7 bases line up with TRBD1. The germline gives CDR1 SEHNR, CDR2 FQNEAQ (reference sequence). V lost 3 bases, J lost 4 bases, and 6 bases stayed unmatched. The CDR3 sequence is 16 residues long. The CDR3 region has the DNA TGTGCCAGCAGCTTCGAACGACAGGGTTATAATTCACCCCTCCACTTT. Residues: CASSFERQGYNSPLHF.

This clonotype was found a few times. This rearrangement joins TRBV6-6 to TRBJ1-1; a possible D gene is TRBD1 (5 bases). V was clipped by 7 bases and J by 1 base, with 16 bases between them. CDR1 is MNHNY, CDR2 SVGAGI, per germline (reference sequence). The CDR3 extends over 15 amino acids. The CDR3 region has the DNA TGTGCCAGCAAGCAGAGGGGACGGGGGAACACTGAAGCTTTCTTT. This translates into CASKQRGRGNTEAFF.

This clonotype appeared a few times. The chain employs TRBV28 and TRBJ1-2, with D perhaps matching TRBD1 (5 bases). V shed 1 base and J shed 4 bases, with 13 bases lying between them. CDR3 length: 15 residues. Germline assignment: CDR1 MDHEN and CDR2 SYDVKM. CDR3 amino acids: CASSLSPWGFYGYTF. The CDR3 DNA sequence: TGTGCCAGCAGTTTATCCCCCTGGGGGTTCTATGGCTACACCTTC.

This clonotype has just a few counts. The V and J genes are TRBV6-2 or TRBV6-3 and TRBJ1-1; D remains unclear. Germline lookup yields CDR1 MNHEY and CDR2 SVGEGT. CDR3 size: 17 residues. Trimming stripped 0 bases from V and 1 base from J, with 15 bases between. The CDR3 protein is CASSYSPWIQQNTEAFF. The DNA for the CDR3 is TGTGCCAGCAGTTACTCCCCGTGGATACAGCAGAACACTGAAGCTTTCTTT.

This clonotype has only one observation. Possible read error: a much larger clone is one base away. The CDR3 reads CASSQDGYSDQPQHF. The CDR3 DNA reads TGTGCCAGCAGCCAGGATGGGTATAGCGATCAGCCCCAGCATTTT. The genes are TRBV7-2 and TRBJ1-5; no clear D gene. CDR3 length: 15 residues. Germline CDR1 is SGHTA and CDR2 is FQGNSA.

In this sample, this clonotype turned up a few times. The chain uses TRBV7-9 and TRBJ2-3; 7 bases line up with TRBD1. The CDR3 has 14 residues. CDR1 is SEHNR and CDR2 is FQNEAQ in the germline V gene (reference sequence). With 5 bases clipped from V and 4 bases from J, the junction kept 6 bases outside the gene matches. The CDR3 DNA reads as TGTGCCAGCAGCCCCGACAGGGTTGCAGATACGCAGTATTTT. Protein product: CASSPDRVADTQYF.

V is TRBV2 and J is TRBJ1-2; 10 positions match TRBD1. V trimming: 7 bases; J trimming: 4 bases; junction bases outside the gene matches: 6. Germline lookup yields CDR1 SNHLY and CDR2 FYNNEI. The CDR3 consists of 14 residues. DNA of the CDR3: TGTGCCAGCAAAAGACAGGGGGCGACCTATGGCTACACCTTC. This gives the protein CASKRQGATYGYTF.

This chain connects TRBV6-8 to TRBJ1-4, with unresolved D. The CDR3 has 13 residues. Germline CDR1 reads MNHGY; CDR2 reads SAAAGT. V dropped 8 bases and J dropped 0 bases, with 7 bases sitting between them. CDR3 in amino acids: CASGTTTNEKLFF. CDR3 in DNA: TGTGCCAGCGGCACTACAACTAATGAAAAACTGTTTTTT.

CDR3 coding DNA: TGTGCCAGCAGTTACTTTACAGGGTCTGACGAGCAGTACTTC. Its protein is CASSYFTGSDEQYF. The chain employs TRBV6-5 and TRBJ2-7, with D tentatively TRBD1 (6 bases). V was shortened by 1 base and J by 5 bases, with 12 bases between the two germline ends. CDR3 length equals 14 residues. CDR1 is MNHEY, CDR2 SVGAGI, per germline.

This clonotype has more than one count but fewer than ten. The gene calls are TRBV12-3 or TRBV12-4 and TRBJ2-3; D is possibly TRBD1 (5 bases). CDR3 length: 14 amino acids. Trimming took 10 bases from V and 0 from J, leaving 14 bases between them. The CDR3 protein is CATKFQGSTDTQYF. DNA for the CDR3: TGTGCCACCAAGTTTCAGGGTAGCACAGATACGCAGTATTTT.

CDR3 sequence (DNA): TGTGCCAGCAGTTATTCTCAGCGGGGGGCTTACAATGAGCAGTTCTTC. Protein product: CASSYSQRGAYNEQFF. This chain links TRBV6-5 with TRBJ2-1, with 9 nucleotides matching TRBD2. Trimming at V came to 3 bases and at J to 4 bases, leaving 7 bases not matched to a gene. The CDR3 loop spans 16 amino acids. Germline V gene data show CDR1 as MNHEY and CDR2 as SVGAGI.